This TCR beta chain was found in a study of technical replicates of blood from a few donors. Data came from immunoSEQ multiplex PCR; TCRdb stores just in-frame clones and leaves some out. The sample includes about 89,000 clones, roughly 94% of them seen just once. CDR1 is SEHNR and CDR2 is FQNEAQ in the germline V gene (reference sequence). After removal of 5 bases from V and 2 bases from J, the junction contained 2 bases not matched to a gene. CDR3 length equals 14 residues. Sequencing was carried out using T cells isolated from PBMCs. The V and J genes are TRBV7-9 and TRBJ1-3, with 8 bases that match TRBD1. This receptor was obtained from a human donor in good health. The CDR3 region is CASSTTGAGNTIYF. CDR3 nucleotides: TGTGCCAGCAGCACGACAGGGGCTGGAAACACCATATATTTT.